This entry describes one TCR beta chain. Its target is unknown. This sample stems from a study of OX40 agonist ivuxolimab in advanced cancers. Study-wide findings and caveats: The work left the antigen specificity of expanded peripheral T cells undetermined. At doses 0.1 to 3.0 mg/kg, CD4+ and CD8+ clones expanded.

Clones were read by immunoSEQ multiplex PCR, and TCRdb kept only the in-frame ones, dropping some. Among some 100,000 clones listed, approximately 90% were seen once. Autoimmune disease history or systemic immunosuppression barred patients. Baseline was the first blood sampling point, followed by cycle 4 day 1 and cycle 7 day 1. Trimming shortened V by 6 bases and J by 10 bases, and 22 bases separated the two germline ends. From germline, CDR1 is SGHTA and CDR2 FQGNSA. This CDR3 is built from 15 residues. The specimen comprised CD4+ or CD8+ T cells sorted from blood, sampled in a trial of the OX40 agonist ivuxolimab. The chain couples TRBV7-2 to TRBJ2-1; TRBD2 might be the D (5 bases). The clonotype originates from an adult with an advanced solid tumor such as melanoma, head and neck, liver or kidney cancer. CDR3 region: CASRKPGYSGSEQFF. The CDR3, as DNA: TGTGCCAGCAGGAAACCCGGGTATTCGGGATCGGAGCAGTTCTTC. The full variable domain, in which reference TRBV7-2 and TRBJ2-1 provide the parts outside the CDR3, is GAGVSQSPSNKVTEKGKDVELRCDPISGHTALYWYRQSLGQGLEFLIYFQGNSAPDKSGLPSDRFSAERTGGSVSTLTIQRTQQEDSAVYLCASRKPGYSGSEQFFGPGTRLTVL.